Listed below are T cell receptor beta chains from one sample, sequenced in a study of Tregs in tolerant kidney transplant recipients. Assay used: immunoSEQ multiplex PCR; TCRdb lists only in-frame clones, some missing. The table records about 240,000 clones, about four fifths of them present only once. Material for sequencing was CD4+ T cells from blood. The receptors were sampled from a human donor in good health. CDR3s include the opening cysteine and the closing phenylalanine or tryptophan. A D gene is named only where the DNA matches it firmly. Some rows have no size entry. The others give once, few or many, or a class for an expanded clone.

clone_size	v_call	d_call	j_call	cdr3_nt	cdr3_aa
few	TRBV19	.	TRBJ1-2	TGTGCCAGTAGGTCTTCCTATACAGGGACATATGGCTACACCTTC	CASRSSYTGTYGYTF
.	TRBV30	TRBD1	TRBJ1-4	TGTGCCTGGACCCTCAGGGGGGGACCTAATGAAAAACTGTTTTTT	CAWTLRGGPNEKLFF
once	TRBV5-4	.	TRBJ2-7	TGTGCCAGCAGCTTGGCCGGGGGGCTCGACTACGAGCAGTACTTC	CASSLAGGLDYEQYF
once	TRBV2	.	TRBJ2-7	TGTGCCAGCAGCGCGAGCCCCGTGGGGCAGTACTTC	CASSASPVGQYF
.	TRBV30	.	TRBJ1-6	TGTGCCTGGACCGATCTATGGAATTCACCCCTCCACTTT	CAWTDLWNSPLHF
once	TRBV5-1	.	TRBJ1-1	TGCGCCAGCAGCTTGGGCCCCACCGCAGCGATGAACACTGAAGCTTTCTTT	CASSLGPTAAMNTEAFF
.	TRBV14	TRBD1	TRBJ1-6	TGTGCCAGCAGCCAAGTAACAGGGGTATCACCCCTCCACTTT	CASSQVTGVSPLHF
.	TRBV7-3	.	TRBJ2-2	TGTGCCAGCAGCTTAGGGACGGGAACCGGGGAGCTGTTTTTT	CASSLGTGTGELFF
.	TRBV4-1	.	TRBJ2-3	TGCGCCAGCAGCCAAGCGAGGGGGGCACAGGATACGCAGTATTTT	CASSQARGAQDTQYF
.	TRBV6-1	.	TRBJ2-5	TGTGCCAGCAGTGAAGGCTGGGGGGACTCACAAGAGACCCAGTACTTC	CASSEGWGDSQETQYF
.	TRBV19	TRBD1	TRBJ2-1	TGTGCCAGTAGTAGGACAGGGAGCGATGAGCAGTTCTTC	CASSRTGSDEQFF
.	TRBV15	TRBD1	TRBJ1-1	TGTGCCACCAGCAGGGGACAGGGATACACTGAAGCTTTCTTT	CATSRGQGYTEAFF
.	TRBV5-4	TRBD1	TRBJ2-1	TGTGCCAGCAGCTCCAGGACAGGCTACAATGAGCAGTTCTTC	CASSSRTGYNEQFF
.	TRBV5-1	.	TRBJ2-7	TGCGCCAGCAGCTCGGTGACGGGGCCCTACGAGCAGTACTTC	CASSSVTGPYEQYF
.	TRBV30	.	TRBJ2-1	TGTGCCTCGGGGCTAGATAGAGCGGTCCCCCACAATGAGCAGTTCTTC	CASGLDRAVPHNEQFF
.	TRBV5-1	.	TRBJ2-2	TGCGCCAGCAGCTTGGCGGGGCGCGGCACCGGGGAGCTGTTTTTT	CASSLAGRGTGELFF
once	TRBV20-1	.	TRBJ2-7	TGCAGTGCTCGGGGAACCTACGAGCAGTACTTC	CSARGTYEQYF
.	TRBV30	TRBD1	TRBJ1-1	TGTGCCTGGAGTGGGACAGGCCAGCTCGCTGAAGCTTTCTTT	CAWSGTGQLAEAFF
.	TRBV7-8	.	TRBJ1-6	TGTGCCAGCAGCTTAGGGAGATCGCGAAGGTATTCACCCCTCCACTTT	CASSLGRSRRYSPLHF
.	TRBV25-1	.	TRBJ2-6	TGTGCCAGCAGCTTTGAGGGACACGGGAGGTCTGGGGCCAACGTCCTGACTTTC	CASSFEGHGRSGANVLTF
few	TRBV5-5	.	TRBJ1-2	TGTGCCAGCAGCTTCGAGGGTGACTATGGCTACACCTTC	CASSFEGDYGYTF
once	TRBV6-5	TRBD1	TRBJ1-6	TGTGCCAGCAGTTACACAGGGGAATCACCCCTCCACTTT	CASSYTGESPLHF
.	TRBV21-1	.	TRBJ2-1	TGTGCCAGCAGCACCCTTGGGCCCTGCGGGGGCAATGAGCAGTTCTTC	CASSTLGPCGGNEQFF
.	TRBV4-1	.	TRBJ2-7	TGCGCCAGCAGCCAAGTCCGGGCCAGAGGCCCTATTGATCCCTACGAGCAGTACTTC	CASSQVRARGPIDPYEQYF
.	TRBV7-3	.	TRBJ2-7	TGTGCCAGCAGCTTAGTCTTGGGTTCCGAGCAGTACTTC	CASSLVLGSEQYF
once	TRBV25-1	.	TRBJ2-3	TGTGCCAGCAGTACAACACATCCTAGCACAGATACGCAGTATTTT	CASSTTHPSTDTQYF
.	TRBV4-2	TRBD2	TRBJ2-7	TGTGCCAGCAGCCCCGCCCCCCTAGCGGGAGACGCCTACGAGCAGTACTTC	CASSPAPLAGDAYEQYF
.	TRBV27	.	TRBJ2-3	TGTGCCAGCAGCCCCCGGCTAGCCCTTATCACAGATACGCAGTATTTT	CASSPRLALITDTQYF
.	TRBV15	TRBD2	TRBJ2-3	TGTGCCACCAGCAGAGTAAGACTAGCGGGGGGCCCCCTTACGCAGTATTTT	CATSRVRLAGGPLTQYF
.	TRBV18	TRBD1	TRBJ1-2	TGTGCCAGCTCAACTACCGGGACAGGGGTGGCTGGCTACACCTTC	CASSTTGTGVAGYTF
.	TRBV7-2	.	TRBJ1-5	TGTGCCAGCAGTCTCATGGCTTTTCGCAATCAGCCCCAGCATTTT	CASSLMAFRNQPQHF
.	TRBV6-1	.	TRBJ1-2	TGTGCCAGCAGTGAAGCGGCGGGGAAGTATGGCTACACCTTC	CASSEAAGKYGYTF
.	TRBV27	TRBD1	TRBJ2-3	TGTGCCAGCAGACGTTGGACAGGGACCACAGATACGCAGTATTTT	CASRRWTGTTDTQYF
.	TRBV19	TRBD1	TRBJ2-7	TGTGCCAGTAGTAAAGGACAGGGGGCCAGGTCCGAGCAGTACTTC	CASSKGQGARSEQYF
.	TRBV5-6	TRBD1	TRBJ1-4	TGTGCCAGCAAAAATTTCGGGACAGATGGTAATGAAAAACTGTTTTTT	CASKNFGTDGNEKLFF
.	TRBV6-5	.	TRBJ1-2	TGTGCCATCACCCGAGGCGGACCCTATGGCTACACCTTC	CAITRGGPYGYTF
.	TRBV5-1	.	TRBJ2-7	TGCGCCAGCAGCTTGGCCTCGGGCAGTTACTACGAGCAGTACTTC	CASSLASGSYYEQYF
.	TRBV7-9	.	TRBJ2-2	TGTGCCAGCAGGCCGACCCCGGCGGCGAACACCGGGGAGCTGTTTTTT	CASRPTPAANTGELFF
.	TRBV10-3	TRBD2	TRBJ2-1	TGTGCCATCAAGGCGCGGGAGACAAACTACAATGAGCAGTTCTTC	CAIKARETNYNEQFF
.	TRBV7-2	.	TRBJ1-6	TGTGCCAGCAGCTACGCGAAAGGATCTTCCTATAATTCACCCCTCCACTTT	CASSYAKGSSYNSPLHF
.	TRBV6-5	.	TRBJ2-7	TGTGCCAGCAGTCCGGGCGAGCAGTACTTC	CASSPGEQYF
.	TRBV7-9	.	TRBJ1-5	TGTGCCAGCGGGAATAGCAATCAGCCCCAGCATTTT	CASGNSNQPQHF
.	TRBV5-1	TRBD1	TRBJ2-7	TGCGCCAGCAGCTTCGGGACAGGGAACTACGAGCAGTACTTC	CASSFGTGNYEQYF
once	TRBV19	.	TRBJ2-1	TGTGCCAGTAGTACCCGGGGACTGAAATACAATGAGCAGTTCTTC	CASSTRGLKYNEQFF
.	TRBV11-3	.	TRBJ2-7	TGTGCCAGCAGCTTGGACCGATACTCCTACGAGCAGTACTTC	CASSLDRYSYEQYF
.	TRBV6-6	TRBD1	TRBJ1-4	TGTGCCAGCAGACGACAGGGGGCGGTTGAAAAACTGTTTTTT	CASRRQGAVEKLFF
.	TRBV4-2	.	TRBJ2-2	TGTGCCAGCAGCCAAGATGGAAACACCGGGGAGCTGTTTTTT	CASSQDGNTGELFF
once	TRBV25-1	.	TRBJ1-4	TGTGCCAGCAGTGATCGCGCCTCGGGGGGGGAAAAACTGTTTTTT	CASSDRASGGEKLFF
.	TRBV11-1	TRBD2	TRBJ2-7	TGTGCCAGCAGACAAGGGACTAGCGGCTCCTACGAGCAGTACTTC	CASRQGTSGSYEQYF
.	TRBV15	.	TRBJ1-6	TGTGCCACCAGCAGGAAACAGGGCTCTAATTCACCCCTCCACTTT	CATSRKQGSNSPLHF
once	TRBV5-1	TRBD2	TRBJ2-5	TGCGCCAGCAGCTTCCTCAGCGGGACTCAAGAGACCCAGTACTTC	CASSFLSGTQETQYF
once	TRBV2	.	TRBJ2-7	TGTGCCAGCAGTCCGGCGTCCTACGAGCAGTACTTC	CASSPASYEQYF
few	TRBV6-5	.	TRBJ2-1	TGTGCCAGCAGTTACGGGAAGTACAATGAGCAGTTCTTC	CASSYGKYNEQFF
.	TRBV30	TRBD1	TRBJ1-4	TGTGCCTGTCACCCCGGGACAGAGGGTGAAAAACTGTTTTTT	CACHPGTEGEKLFF
.	TRBV4-1	.	TRBJ1-2	TGCGCCAGCAGCCAAGATAGACGGACGATCTATGGCTACACCTTC	CASSQDRRTIYGYTF